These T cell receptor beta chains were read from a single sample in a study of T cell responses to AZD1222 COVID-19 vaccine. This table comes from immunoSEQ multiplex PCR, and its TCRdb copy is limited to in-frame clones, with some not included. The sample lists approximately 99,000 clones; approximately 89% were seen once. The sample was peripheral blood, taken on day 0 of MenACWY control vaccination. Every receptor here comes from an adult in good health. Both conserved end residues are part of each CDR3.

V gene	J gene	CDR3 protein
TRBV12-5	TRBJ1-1	CASGPGDREAFF
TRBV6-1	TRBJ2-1	CASSEVLEGGYNEQFF
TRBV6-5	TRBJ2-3	CASRTSGGTPNTQYF
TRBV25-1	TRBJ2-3	CASSDLRTGADTQYF
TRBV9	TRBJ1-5	CASSVGGRADQPQHF
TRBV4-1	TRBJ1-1	CASKRGLSTEAFF
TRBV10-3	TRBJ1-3	CAISESRGGSGNTIYF
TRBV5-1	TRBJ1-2	CASSPTGRNYGYTF
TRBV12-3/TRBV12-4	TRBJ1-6	CASSPDLDSPLHF
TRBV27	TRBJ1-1	CASMAVGGNTEAFF
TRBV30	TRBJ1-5	CAWRGGAEGPQHF
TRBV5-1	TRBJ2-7	CASSPSGGSLYEQYF
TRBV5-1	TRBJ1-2	CASSLERQDNYGYTF
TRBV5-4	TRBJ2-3	CASSLGGTGAWGTDTQYF
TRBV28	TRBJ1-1	CASSLSQGWTEAFF
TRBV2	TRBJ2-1	CASSFMGQGGYEQFF
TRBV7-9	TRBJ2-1	CASSLAWGNEQFF
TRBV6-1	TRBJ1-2	CASSDRVLRWGYTF
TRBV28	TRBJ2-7	CASSRGSYEQYF
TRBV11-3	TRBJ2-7	CASSQGLSDEQYF
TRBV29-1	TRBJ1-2	CSVDKLGWGASSGYTF
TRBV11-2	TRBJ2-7	CASGLMTGGSYEQYF